Listed here are 31 T cell receptor beta chains from one sample, sequenced in a study of shared clonotypes between healthy human individuals. Profiled with immunoSEQ multiplex PCR; TCRdb holds only in-frame clones, not every one. The sample has hundreds of thousands of clones, about 76% seen once. The specimen sequenced was PBMCs. The source of these receptors is a woman aged 40 to 50 in good health. Some clones in this sample may be carry-over from other donors' samples.

The gene calls are TRBV28 and TRBJ2-5; 7 nucleotides line up with TRBD1. The DNA matches TRBJ2-7 better at its end, which makes the J call doubtful. Looked up from germline, CDR1 is MDHEN and CDR2 is SYDVKM. The CDR3 length is 16 residues. This chain's CDR3 is CASSAILDRVPYEQYF. CDR3 DNA: TGTGCCAGCAGTGCTATACTCGACAGGGTTCCCTACGAGCAGTACTTC.

The chain couples TRBV10-3 to TRBJ2-2; D perhaps matches TRBD1 (5 bases). Deletions cut 10 bases from V and 1 base from J, with 7 bases between. CDR1 is ENHRY, CDR2 SYGVKD, per germline. This CDR3 has 12 residues. The CDR3 DNA reads as TGTGCCACCGGACAGAACACCGGGGAGCTGTTTTTT. It specifies CATGQNTGELFF.

Turning to this clone: This CDR3 is also generated by other DNA sequences in the sample. V gene TRBV9 combines with J gene TRBJ2-3, with D uncertain. The CDR3 is 13 amino acids. Trimming pared 0 bases from V and 3 bases from J, leaving 5 bases between. The germline V gene has CDR1 SGDLS and CDR2 YYNGEE. The CDR3 nucleotides read TGTGCCAGCAGCGTAGATGGGACAGATACGCAGTATTTT. This translates into CASSVDGTDTQYF.

V and J are TRBV7-2 and TRBJ2-2, with TRBD1 identical over 9 bases. Germline lookup yields CDR1 SGHTA and CDR2 FQGNSA. With 5 bases clipped from V and 3 bases from J, the junction kept 4 bases outside the gene matches. There are 15 residues in the CDR3. The CDR3 sequence is CASSPRQGDTGELFF. For the CDR3, the DNA is TGTGCCAGCAGCCCTCGACAGGGGGACACCGGGGAGCTGTTTTTT.

The V call is TRBV28, the J call TRBJ2-7; D possibly corresponds to TRBD2 (6 bases). The V end lost 7 bases, the J end lost 6 bases, and 25 bases lay between the germline ends. CDR1 and CDR2 (germline): MDHEN, SYDVKM. CDR3 length: 16 residues. The CDR3 loop reads CASTLWGDFPLAEQYF. As DNA, the CDR3 is TGTGCCAGCACCCTTTGGGGGGACTTCCCCCTGGCCGAGCAGTACTTC.

The rearrangement uses TRBV28 and TRBJ2-5; D possibly matches TRBD1 or TRBD2 (5 bases each). CDR1 MDHEN and CDR2 SYDVKM come from the germline V gene. There are 15 residues in the CDR3. V lost 5 bases and J lost 2, with 15 bases in between. The CDR3 region has the DNA TGTGCCAGCAGTGTCCTCGGGACGGATCAAGAGACCCAGTACTTC. It yields the protein CASSVLGTDQETQYF.

This clone was counted once. V gene TRBV5-8 combines with J gene TRBJ1-2; TRBD1 aligns across 9 bases. CDR1 and CDR2 (germline): SGHTS, YDEGEE. Trimming cost V 5 bases and J 2 bases; bases outside gene matches: 10. This CDR3 has 16 amino acids. The CDR3 sequence is CASSRNRDRVNYGYTF. The CDR3 region has the DNA TGTGCCAGCAGTCGTAACCGGGACAGGGTAAACTATGGCTACACCTTC.

The chain couples TRBV11-2 to TRBJ2-1; 11 bases align to TRBD2. The V segment lost 8 bases and the J segment 3 bases; nucleotides outside the gene matches: 0. Looked up from germline, CDR1 is SGHAT and CDR2 is FQNNGV. The CDR3 is 13 residues long. The CDR3 region has the DNA TGTGCCAGCGGGACTAGCGGCTACAATGAGCAGTTCTTC. Translation gives CASGTSGYNEQFF. The full variable domain, rest sourced from reference TRBV11-2 and TRBJ2-1, is EAGVAQSPRYKIIEKRQSVAFWCNPISGHATLYWYQQILGQGPKLLIQFQNNGVVDDSQLPKDRFSAERLKGVDSTLKIQPAKLEDSAVYLCASGTSGYNEQFFGPGTRLTVL.

This chain uses TRBV29-1 with TRBJ2-5; the D is unclear. CDR1 SQVTM and CDR2 ANQGSEA come from the germline V gene. This CDR3 spans 13 amino acids. Between the trimmed V and J ends, which lost 1 base and 0 bases, there was a span of 6 bases. CDR3 DNA sequence: TGCAGCGTTGAAGGCCAGGACCAAGAGACCCAGTACTTC. Translated: CSVEGQDQETQYF.

The chain combines TRBV5-5 with TRBJ2-7; 7 bases fit TRBD1. Germline trimming cut 0 bases from V and 0 bases from J; bases unmatched to any gene: 3. Germline V CDR1 and CDR2: SGHKS, YYEKEE (reference sequence). The CDR3 covers 15 residues. The CDR3 DNA reads as TGTGCCAGCAGCTTGGGGGACAGCTACTCCTACGAGCAGTACTTC. Protein sequence: CASSLGDSYSYEQYF. Combining the CDR3 with reference TRBV5-5 and TRBJ2-7 gives the whole variable domain DAGVTQSPTHLIKTRGQQVTLRCSPISGHKSVSWYQQVLGQGPQFIFQYYEKEERGRGNFPDRFSARQFPNYSSELNVNALLLGDSALYLCASSLGDSYSYEQYFGPGTRLTVT.

Regarding this clone: Other DNA sequences in the sample encode the same CDR3. The chain links TRBV2 to TRBJ2-5; D gene uncertain. The CDR3 spans 11 residues. Germline CDR1 reads SNHLY; CDR2 reads FYNNEI. The ends were cut back, 2 bases at V and 5 bases at J, with 3 bases in the middle. DNA for the CDR3: TGTGCCAGCAGTGAAAGGGAGACCCAGTACTTC. It codes for CASSERETQYF.

This clone has a handful of counts. The genes are TRBV11-2 and TRBJ1-5; no definite D call. Trimming pared 2 bases from V and 8 bases from J, leaving 13 bases between. CDR1 is SGHAT, CDR2 FQNNGV, per germline. The length of the CDR3 is 14 residues. CDR3 sequence reads: CASSLSPGNEPQHF. CDR3 coding DNA: TGTGCCAGCAGCTTATCCCCTGGTAATGAGCCCCAGCATTTT.

This chain links TRBV4-1 with TRBJ1-2; D perhaps matches TRBD1 (5 bases). Trimming left V 0 bases short and J 5 bases short, with 16 bases between. CDR3 length: 16 residues. Looked up from germline, CDR1 is MGHRA and CDR2 is YSYEKL. In DNA, the CDR3 is TGCGCCAGCAGCCAAGATCAGGGAGCCGGATTGTATGGCTACACCTTC. This sequence encodes CASSQDQGAGLYGYTF.

The chain links TRBV18 to TRBJ1-1; D is unclear. The length of the CDR3 is 14 residues. Germline lookup yields CDR1 KGHSH and CDR2 LQKENI. V lost 3 bases and J lost 10, with 18 bases in between. The CDR3 spells CASSPTDRLLRAFF. The CDR3 DNA sequence: TGTGCCAGCTCACCTACGGACCGTCTTCTACGAGCTTTCTTT.

This clone was detected a few times. The chain combines TRBV10-3 with TRBJ2-7; D possibly corresponds to TRBD1 (6 bases). Germline CDR1 is ENHRY and CDR2 is SYGVKD. CDR3 length: 12 amino acids. CDR3 sequence: CAVRSQGNEQYF. DNA for the CDR3: TGTGCAGTCAGGTCGCAGGGGAACGAGCAGTACTTC.

The V and J genes are TRBV5-1 and TRBJ1-1; D might be TRBD1 (5 bases). The CDR3 totals 14 residues. V lost 4 bases and J lost 4, with 14 bases in between. Germline CDR1 SGHRS, CDR2 YFSETQ. CDR3 sequence (DNA): TGCGCCAGCAGCCCGGGACCCCAGAGCACTGAAGCTTTCTTT. This translates into CASSPGPQSTEAFF.

This rearrangement joins TRBV19 to TRBJ2-3; D is possibly TRBD1 (5 bases). V lost 6 bases and J lost 4, with 20 bases in between. Germline V CDR1 and CDR2: LNHDA, SQIVND (reference sequence). CDR3 length equals 16 residues. This CDR3 reads CASRRSKGRLPDTQYF. CDR3 DNA: TGTGCCAGTAGACGCAGCAAGGGGCGACTTCCAGATACGCAGTATTTT.

On this clone: This specimen includes other DNA sequences encoding the same CDR3. V gene TRBV7-8 combines with J gene TRBJ1-1; possibly TRBD1 for D (5 bases). This CDR3 has 13 residues. Germline CDR1 reads SGHVS; CDR2 reads FQNEAQ. V was clipped by 4 bases and J by 2 bases, with 8 bases between them. The CDR3 DNA reads as TGTGCCAGCAGCTCTGACAGAAACACTGAAGCTTTCTTT. Translation: CASSSDRNTEAFF.

Details on this clone: The identical CDR3 is also encoded by other nucleotide sequences in the sample. The rearrangement joins TRBV27 to TRBJ1-5; no clear D gene. CDR1 MNHEY and CDR2 SMNVEV come from the germline V gene (reference sequence). Trimming shortened V by 0 bases and J by 1 base, and 1 base separated the two germline ends. The CDR3 sequence is 13 residues long. Here the CDR3 reads CASSLSSNQPQHF. The CDR3 bases are TGTGCCAGCAGTTTATCGAGCAATCAGCCCCAGCATTTT.

V usage is TRBV7-9 and J usage is TRBJ2-3; 11 bases agree with TRBD2. The germline V gene encodes CDR1 SEHNR and CDR2 FQNEAQ (reference sequence). The CDR3 contains 17 residues. The trim removed 5 bases at V and 1 base at J, leaving 8 bases unmatched. The CDR3 nucleotides read TGTGCCAGCAGCCAAGCTACTAGCGGGAGAGGCACAGATACGCAGTATTTT. Its protein is CASSQATSGRGTDTQYF.

This clone was counted between two and nine times. The chain is built from TRBV11-2 and TRBJ2-4; tentatively, D is TRBD1 or TRBD2 (5 bases each). Between the trimmed V and J ends, which lost 1 base and 6 bases, there was a span of 19 bases. Germline V gene sequence: CDR1 SGHAT, CDR2 FQNNGV. The length of the CDR3 is 17 residues. The CDR3 protein is CASSLGDGTPNGNIQYF. The CDR3 DNA reads as TGTGCCAGCAGCTTAGGGGACGGGACCCCGAATGGAAACATTCAGTACTTC.

V usage is TRBV5-6 and J usage is TRBJ2-1; D uncertain. The CDR3 sequence is 13 residues long. V lost 2 bases and J lost 7, with 10 bases in between. Germline V gene sequence: CDR1 SGHDT, CDR2 YYEEEE. The CDR3 loop reads CASSLGRANEQFF. DNA for the CDR3: TGTGCCAGCAGCTTAGGTAGGGCGAATGAGCAGTTCTTC.

The chain uses TRBV7-2 and TRBJ2-7; D is uncertain. The CDR3 length is 12 residues. Germline V gene lookup returns CDR1 SGHTA and CDR2 FQGNSA. V was shortened by 3 bases and J by 6 bases, with 9 bases between the two germline ends. In DNA form, the CDR3 reads TGTGCCAGCAGCTTCCGCCCTGCCGAGCAGTACTTC. The encoded protein is CASSFRPAEQYF.

Only one count was recorded for this clone. The chain combines TRBV19 with TRBJ2-5, with a tentative D call TRBD2 (8 bases). This CDR3 region has 17 residues. Per germline, CDR1 LNHDA and CDR2 SQIVND (reference sequence). The V and J ends lost 6 bases and 1 base respectively, with 21 bases between them. The CDR3 reads CASSPGLGGGRQETQYF. Written as DNA, the CDR3 is TGTGCCAGTAGCCCGGGACTAGGAGGGGGCCGCCAAGAGACCCAGTACTTC.

The chain recombines TRBV28 with TRBJ1-4; D call uncertain. CDR1 is MDHEN and CDR2 is SYDVKM in the germline V gene. This CDR3 contains 12 residues. V was shortened by 5 bases and J by 5 bases, with 6 bases between the two germline ends. The CDR3 protein is CASSPRNEKLFF. CDR3 sequence (DNA): TGTGCCAGCAGTCCTCGAAATGAAAAACTGTTTTTT.

This rearrangement joins TRBV5-6 to TRBJ1-3; 8 bases are shared with TRBD1. Germline V CDR1 and CDR2: SGHDT, YYEEEE. V gave up 4 bases and J gave up 4 bases; unmatched junction bases: 16. The CDR3 totals 18 residues. The CDR3 region has the DNA TGTGCCAGCAGCACGCCAGGGGGCCCAACGGTGAGGGGAAACACCATATATTTT. This gives the protein CASSTPGGPTVRGNTIYF.

The gene calls are TRBV15 and TRBJ2-3; TRBD2 agrees at 7 bases. V was pared by 5 bases and J by 8 bases, with 7 bases of the junction left unmatched. In germline, CDR1 is LNHNV, CDR2 YYDKDF (reference sequence). This CDR3 region has 13 residues. CDR3: CATSLPGGGTQYF. Written as DNA, the CDR3 is TGTGCCACCAGCCTGCCGGGGGGTGGTACGCAGTATTTT.

This clone was detected a few times. The rearrangement joins TRBV10-3 to TRBJ1-1, with TRBD1 as a possible D gene (5 bases). Germline V gene lookup returns CDR1 ENHRY and CDR2 SYGVKD. Trimming cost V 4 bases and J 5 bases, with 23 bases left between them. The CDR3 has 17 amino acids. In DNA, the CDR3 is TGTGCCATCAGTGTACTCGCCGGGGGGGTTGGAAGTACTGAAGCTTTCTTT. This encodes CAISVLAGGVGSTEAFF.

The rearrangement links TRBV7-2 to TRBJ2-2; 10 bases are a match to TRBD1. Unmatched junction bases numbered 14, after V lost 5 bases and J lost 5 bases. Germline CDR1 is SGHTA and CDR2 is FQGNSA. The CDR3 is made up of 18 amino acids. CDR3 loop: CASSPNSRDRGRTGELFF. CDR3 DNA sequence: TGTGCCAGCAGCCCTAATAGTCGGGACAGGGGTAGGACCGGGGAGCTGTTTTTT.

The rearrangement joins TRBV6-5 to TRBJ2-3; possible D gene TRBD1, 6 bases. Germline V gene data show CDR1 as MNHEY and CDR2 as SVGAGI. The CDR3 length is 15 residues. V lost 8 bases, J lost 0 bases, and 15 bases lay in between. CDR3 residues: CASSYRDISTDTQYF. Here the CDR3 DNA reads TGTGCCAGCTCCTACCGGGACATCAGCACAGATACGCAGTATTTT.

The chain is built from TRBV29-1 and TRBJ1-2, with 8 nucleotides matching TRBD1. The germline V gene encodes CDR1 SQVTM and CDR2 ANQGSEA. V lost 6 bases, J lost 4 bases, and 4 bases stayed unmatched. This CDR3 comprises 12 residues. DNA of the CDR3: TGCAGCGTGGAGACAGGGGCCTATGGCTACACCTTC. This gives the protein CSVETGAYGYTF. Looking up the rest from reference TRBV29-1 and TRBJ1-2 gives the full variable domain: SAVISQKPSRDICQRGTSLTIQCQVDSQVTMMFWYRQQPGQSLTLIATANQGSEATYESGFVIDKFPISRPNLTFSTLTVSNMSPEDSSIYLCSVETGAYGYTFGSGTRLTVV.